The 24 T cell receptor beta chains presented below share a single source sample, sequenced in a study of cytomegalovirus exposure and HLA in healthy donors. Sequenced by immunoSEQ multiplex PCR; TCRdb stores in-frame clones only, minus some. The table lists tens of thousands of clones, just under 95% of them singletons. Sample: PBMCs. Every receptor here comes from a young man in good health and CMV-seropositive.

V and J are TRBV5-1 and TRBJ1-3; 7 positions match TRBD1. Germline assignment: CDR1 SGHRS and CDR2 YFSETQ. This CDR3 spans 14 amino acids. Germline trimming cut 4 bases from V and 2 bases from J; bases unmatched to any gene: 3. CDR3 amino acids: CASSTGEAGNTIYF. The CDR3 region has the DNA TGCGCCAGCAGCACAGGGGAAGCTGGAAACACCATATATTTT.

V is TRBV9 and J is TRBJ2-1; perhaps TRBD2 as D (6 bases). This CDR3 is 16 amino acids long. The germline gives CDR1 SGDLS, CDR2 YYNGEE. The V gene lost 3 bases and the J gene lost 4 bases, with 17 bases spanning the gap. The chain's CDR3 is CASSASSGVYYNEQFF. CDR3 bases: TGTGCCAGCAGCGCCTCGTCGGGGGTCTATTACAATGAGCAGTTCTTC.

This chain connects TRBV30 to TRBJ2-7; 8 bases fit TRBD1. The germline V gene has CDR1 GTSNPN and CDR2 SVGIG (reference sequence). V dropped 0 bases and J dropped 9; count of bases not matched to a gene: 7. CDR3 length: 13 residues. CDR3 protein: CAWSVSWDRPQYF. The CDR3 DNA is TGTGCCTGGAGTGTAAGTTGGGACAGGCCGCAGTACTTC.

This chain's CDR3 is CASSIGSAVLSSYNEQFF. CDR3 nucleotide sequence: TGTGCCAGTAGTATCGGTTCAGCGGTCCTGAGCTCCTACAATGAGCAGTTCTTC. J is TRBJ2-1 and V is TRBV19, with a possible D match to TRBD2 (5 bases). Trimming pared 3 bases from V and 0 bases from J, leaving 18 bases between. This CDR3 region has 18 residues. Looked up from germline, CDR1 is LNHDA and CDR2 is SQIVND (reference sequence).

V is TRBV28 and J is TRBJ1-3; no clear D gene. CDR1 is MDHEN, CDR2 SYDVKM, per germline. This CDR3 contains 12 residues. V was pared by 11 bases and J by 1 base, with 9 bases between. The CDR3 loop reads CASRESGNTIYF. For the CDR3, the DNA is TGTGCCTCCCGAGAGTCTGGAAACACCATATATTTT.

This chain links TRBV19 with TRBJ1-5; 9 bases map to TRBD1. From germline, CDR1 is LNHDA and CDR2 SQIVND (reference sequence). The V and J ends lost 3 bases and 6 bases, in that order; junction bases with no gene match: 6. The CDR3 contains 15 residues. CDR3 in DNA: TGTGCCAGTAGTATGGGACAGGGTGGGTCTCAGCCCCAGCATTTT. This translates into CASSMGQGGSQPQHF.

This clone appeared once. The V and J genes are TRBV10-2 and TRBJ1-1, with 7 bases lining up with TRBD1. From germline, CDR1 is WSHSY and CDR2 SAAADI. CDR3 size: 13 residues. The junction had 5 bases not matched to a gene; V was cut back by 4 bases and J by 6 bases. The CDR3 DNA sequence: TGCGCCAGCAGTGGGGGCCAGGGGGCTGAAGCTTTCTTT. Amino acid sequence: CASSGGQGAEAFF.

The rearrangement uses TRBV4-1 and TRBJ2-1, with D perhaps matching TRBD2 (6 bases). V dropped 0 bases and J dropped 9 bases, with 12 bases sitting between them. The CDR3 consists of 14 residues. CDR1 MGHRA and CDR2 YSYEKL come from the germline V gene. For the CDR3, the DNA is TGCGCCAGCAGCCAAGAAGTCGGGAGTGGTGAGCAGTTCTTC. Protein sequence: CASSQEVGSGEQFF.

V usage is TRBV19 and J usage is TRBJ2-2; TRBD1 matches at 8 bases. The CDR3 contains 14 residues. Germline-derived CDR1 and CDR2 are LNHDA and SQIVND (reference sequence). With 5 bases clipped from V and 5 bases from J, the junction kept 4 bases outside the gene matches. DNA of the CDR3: TGTGCCAGTAGTTTCGGACAGGGAACCGGGGAGCTGTTTTTT. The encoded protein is CASSFGQGTGELFF.

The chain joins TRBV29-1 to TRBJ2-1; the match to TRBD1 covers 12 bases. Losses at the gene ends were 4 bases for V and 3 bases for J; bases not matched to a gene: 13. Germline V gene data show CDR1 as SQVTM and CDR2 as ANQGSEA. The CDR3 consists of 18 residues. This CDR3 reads CSVVSGTGGLSLYNEQFF. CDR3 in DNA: TGCAGCGTTGTGTCCGGGACAGGGGGCTTATCCCTCTACAATGAGCAGTTCTTC.

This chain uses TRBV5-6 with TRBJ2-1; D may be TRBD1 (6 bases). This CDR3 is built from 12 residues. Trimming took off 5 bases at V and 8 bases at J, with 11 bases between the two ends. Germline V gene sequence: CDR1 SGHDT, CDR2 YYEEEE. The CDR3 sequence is CASRQGRDEQFF. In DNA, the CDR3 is TGTGCCAGCAGACAGGGTAGGGATGAGCAGTTCTTC.

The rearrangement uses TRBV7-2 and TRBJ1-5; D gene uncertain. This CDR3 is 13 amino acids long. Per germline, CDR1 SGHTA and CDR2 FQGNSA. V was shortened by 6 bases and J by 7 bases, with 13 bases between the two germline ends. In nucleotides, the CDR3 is TGTGCCAGCAGAGAGGGTGATGGGCAGCCCCAGCATTTT. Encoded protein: CASREGDGQPQHF.

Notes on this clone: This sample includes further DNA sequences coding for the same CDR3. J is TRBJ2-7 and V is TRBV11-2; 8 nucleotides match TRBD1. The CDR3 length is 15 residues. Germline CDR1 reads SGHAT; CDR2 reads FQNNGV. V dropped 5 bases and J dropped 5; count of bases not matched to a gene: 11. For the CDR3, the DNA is TGTGCCAGCAGCCTCTGGACAGGGATGACCCACGAGCAGTACTTC. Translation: CASSLWTGMTHEQYF.

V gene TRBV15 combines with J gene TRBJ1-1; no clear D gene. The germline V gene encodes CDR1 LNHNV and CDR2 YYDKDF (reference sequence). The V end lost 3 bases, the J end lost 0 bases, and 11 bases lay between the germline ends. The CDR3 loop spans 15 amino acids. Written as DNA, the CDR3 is TGTGCCACCAGCAGGGGGAGGCAGATGAACACTGAAGCTTTCTTT. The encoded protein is CATSRGRQMNTEAFF.

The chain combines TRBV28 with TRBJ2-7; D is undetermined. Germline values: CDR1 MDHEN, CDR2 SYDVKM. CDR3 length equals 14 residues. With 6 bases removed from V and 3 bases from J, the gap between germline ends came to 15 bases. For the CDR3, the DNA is TGTGCCAGCAGCCCGGGTCCGCAGCTCTACGAGCAGTACTTC. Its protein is CASSPGPQLYEQYF.

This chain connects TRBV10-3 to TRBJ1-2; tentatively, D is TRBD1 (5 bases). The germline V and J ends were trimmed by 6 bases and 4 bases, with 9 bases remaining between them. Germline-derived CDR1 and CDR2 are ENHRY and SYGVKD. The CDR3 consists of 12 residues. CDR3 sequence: CAISEGLYGYTF. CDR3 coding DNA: TGTGCCATCAGCGAGGGGCTCTATGGCTACACCTTC.

The CDR3 is CASSPTRQTSNQPQHF. The CDR3 nucleotides read TGTGCCAGCTCACCTACCCGACAGACCAGCAATCAGCCCCAGCATTTT. The chain links TRBV18 to TRBJ1-5; D might be TRBD1 (5 bases). The CDR3 is 16 amino acids. The germline V gene encodes CDR1 KGHSH and CDR2 LQKENI. The ends were cut back, 3 bases at V and 1 base at J, with 13 bases in the middle.

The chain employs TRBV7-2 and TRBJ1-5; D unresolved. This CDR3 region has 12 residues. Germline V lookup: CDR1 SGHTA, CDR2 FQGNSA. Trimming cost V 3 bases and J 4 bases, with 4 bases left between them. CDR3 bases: TGTGCCAGCAGCTTCTCTAATCAGCCCCAGCATTTT. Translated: CASSFSNQPQHF.

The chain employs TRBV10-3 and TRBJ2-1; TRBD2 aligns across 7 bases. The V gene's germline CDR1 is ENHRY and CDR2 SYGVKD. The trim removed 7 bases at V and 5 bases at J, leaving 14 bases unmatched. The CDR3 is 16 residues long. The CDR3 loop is CAIMADASGGNNEQFF. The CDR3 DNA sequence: TGTGCCATCATGGCTGACGCTAGCGGAGGAAACAATGAGCAGTTCTTC.

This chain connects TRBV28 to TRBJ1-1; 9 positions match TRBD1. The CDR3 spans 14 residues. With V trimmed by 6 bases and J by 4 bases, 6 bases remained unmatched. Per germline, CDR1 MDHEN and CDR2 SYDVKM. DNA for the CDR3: TGTGCCAGCAGGGGACAGGGAGGTGGCACTGAAGCTTTCTTT. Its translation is CASRGQGGGTEAFF.

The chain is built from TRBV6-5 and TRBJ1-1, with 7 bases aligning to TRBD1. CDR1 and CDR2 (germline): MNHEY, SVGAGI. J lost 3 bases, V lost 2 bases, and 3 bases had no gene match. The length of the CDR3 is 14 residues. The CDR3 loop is CASSYRTGDTEAFF. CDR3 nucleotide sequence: TGTGCCAGCAGTTACAGAACAGGGGACACTGAAGCTTTCTTT.

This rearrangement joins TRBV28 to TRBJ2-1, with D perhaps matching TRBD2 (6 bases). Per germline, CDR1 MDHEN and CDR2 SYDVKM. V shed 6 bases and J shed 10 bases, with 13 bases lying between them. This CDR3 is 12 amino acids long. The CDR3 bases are TGTGCCAGCAGATCGGGACTCCAGGAGCAGTTCTTC. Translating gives CASRSGLQEQFF.

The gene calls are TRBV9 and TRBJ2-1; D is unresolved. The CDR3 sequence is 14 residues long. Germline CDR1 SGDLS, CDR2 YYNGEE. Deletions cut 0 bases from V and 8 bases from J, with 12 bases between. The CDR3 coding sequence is TGTGCCAGCAGCGTAGCCCCAACAGTAGATGAGCAGTTCTTC. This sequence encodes CASSVAPTVDEQFF.

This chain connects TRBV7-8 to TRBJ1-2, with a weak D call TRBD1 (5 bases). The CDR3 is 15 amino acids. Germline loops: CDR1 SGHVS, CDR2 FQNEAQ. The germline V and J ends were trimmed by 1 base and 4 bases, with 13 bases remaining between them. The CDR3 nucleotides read TGTGCCAGCAGCTTAGAACAAGGGGTTCCCTATGGCTACACCTTC. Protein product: CASSLEQGVPYGYTF.